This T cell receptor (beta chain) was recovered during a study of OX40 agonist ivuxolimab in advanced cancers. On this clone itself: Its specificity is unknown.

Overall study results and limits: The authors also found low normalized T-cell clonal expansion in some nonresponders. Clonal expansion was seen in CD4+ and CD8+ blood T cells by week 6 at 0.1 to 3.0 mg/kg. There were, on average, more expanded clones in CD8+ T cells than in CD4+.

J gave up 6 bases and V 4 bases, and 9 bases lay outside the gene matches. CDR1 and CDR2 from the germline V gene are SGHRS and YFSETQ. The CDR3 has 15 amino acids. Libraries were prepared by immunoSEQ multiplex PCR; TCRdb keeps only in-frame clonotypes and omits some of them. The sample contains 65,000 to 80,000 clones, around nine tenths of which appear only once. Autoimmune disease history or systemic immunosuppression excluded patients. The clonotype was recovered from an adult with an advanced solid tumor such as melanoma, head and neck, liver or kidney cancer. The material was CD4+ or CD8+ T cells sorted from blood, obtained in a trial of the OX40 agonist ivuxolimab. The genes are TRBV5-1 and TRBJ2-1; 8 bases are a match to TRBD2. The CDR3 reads CASSLQGGRSNEQFF. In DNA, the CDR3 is TGCGCCAGCAGCCTGCAAGGCGGGAGGAGCAATGAGCAGTTCTTC.